The present T cell receptor (beta chain) was sequenced within a study of CD8+ T cells in alopecia areata. Trimming cost V 1 base and J 13 bases, with 12 bases left between them. This CDR3 spans 11 amino acids. Germline V gene sequence: CDR1 SGHKS, CDR2 YYEKEE (reference sequence). Treatment defined: oral pan-JAK inhibitor, 5-10 mg twice daily. Isolated RNA was reverse transcribed into cDNA used as the sequencing template. Profiled with immunoSEQ multiplex PCR; TCRdb holds only in-frame clones, not every one. The repertoire holds approximately 180,000 clones, with about 55% as singletons. The sequencing here drew on CD8+ T cells sorted from blood, taken at week 24, from a patient treated with tofacitinib. This chain links TRBV5-5 with TRBJ2-7; D might be TRBD1 (6 bases). The receptor was derived from a human donor with alopecia areata. The CDR3 nucleotides read TGTGCCAGCAGCTTGAACAGGGCGGAATACTTC. Translated, it gives CASSLNRAEYF.